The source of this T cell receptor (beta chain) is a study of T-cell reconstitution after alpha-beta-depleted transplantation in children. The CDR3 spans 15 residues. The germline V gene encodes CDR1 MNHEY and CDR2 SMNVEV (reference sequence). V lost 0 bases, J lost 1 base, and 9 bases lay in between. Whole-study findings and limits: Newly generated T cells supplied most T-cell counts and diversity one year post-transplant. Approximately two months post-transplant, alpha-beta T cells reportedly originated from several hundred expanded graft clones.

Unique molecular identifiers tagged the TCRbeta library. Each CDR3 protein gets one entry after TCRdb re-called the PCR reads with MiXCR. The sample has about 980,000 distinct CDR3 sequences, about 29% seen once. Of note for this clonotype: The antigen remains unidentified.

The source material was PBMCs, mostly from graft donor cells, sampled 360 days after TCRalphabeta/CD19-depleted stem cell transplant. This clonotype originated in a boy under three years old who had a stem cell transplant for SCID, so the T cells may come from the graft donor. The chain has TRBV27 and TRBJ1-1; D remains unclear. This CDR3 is CASSLSRAPNTEAFF. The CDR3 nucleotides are TGTGCCAGCAGTTTATCGAGGGCTCCGAACACTGAAGCTTTCTTT.